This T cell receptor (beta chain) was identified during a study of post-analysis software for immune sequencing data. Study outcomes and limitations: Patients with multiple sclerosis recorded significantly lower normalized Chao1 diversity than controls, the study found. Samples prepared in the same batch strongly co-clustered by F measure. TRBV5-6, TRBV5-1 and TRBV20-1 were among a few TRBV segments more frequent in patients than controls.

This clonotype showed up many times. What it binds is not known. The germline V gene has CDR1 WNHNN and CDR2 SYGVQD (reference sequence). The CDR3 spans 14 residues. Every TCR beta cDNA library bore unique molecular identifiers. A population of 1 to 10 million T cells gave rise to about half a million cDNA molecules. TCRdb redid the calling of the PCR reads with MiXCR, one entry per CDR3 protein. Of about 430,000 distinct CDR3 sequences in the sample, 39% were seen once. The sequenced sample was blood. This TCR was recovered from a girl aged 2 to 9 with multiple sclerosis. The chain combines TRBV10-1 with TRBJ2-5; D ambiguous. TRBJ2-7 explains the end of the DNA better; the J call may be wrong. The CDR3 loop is CASSERRTSGEQYF. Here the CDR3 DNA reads TGCGCCAGCAGTGAGCGGAGAACCTCGGGCGAGCAGTACTTC.